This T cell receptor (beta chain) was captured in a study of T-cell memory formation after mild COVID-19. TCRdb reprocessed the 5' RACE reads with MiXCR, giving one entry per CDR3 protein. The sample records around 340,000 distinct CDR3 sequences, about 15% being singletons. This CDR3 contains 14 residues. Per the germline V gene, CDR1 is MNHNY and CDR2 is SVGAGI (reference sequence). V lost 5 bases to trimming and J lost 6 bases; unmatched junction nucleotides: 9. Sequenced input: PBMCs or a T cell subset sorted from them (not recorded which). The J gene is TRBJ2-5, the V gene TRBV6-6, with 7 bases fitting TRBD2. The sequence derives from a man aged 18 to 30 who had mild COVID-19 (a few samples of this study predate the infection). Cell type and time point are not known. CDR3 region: CASSTSGLVKTQYF. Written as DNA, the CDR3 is TGTGCCAGCAGTACCTCCGGACTAGTAAAGACCCAGTACTTC.